The present T cell receptor (beta chain) was sequenced within a study of regulatory T cells in long-lasting Graves disease. In regard to this clonotype: The antigen is unknown.

Building the TCR beta libraries relied on iRepertoire HTBI primers, and CDR3 regions underwent Arm-PCR. TCRdb analysed the multiplex PCR reads with MiXCR anew, one entry per CDR3 protein. Here the sample spans fewer than 650,000 distinct CDR3 sequences, more than 15% being singletons. Time point of the sample: newly diagnosed GD, antithyroid drugs for less than 3 months. RNA extracted from PBMCs served as the sequencing template. Broader study findings: The persistent group shared around 2,600 public clonotypes, more than the approximately 1,000 shared by new patients.

The CDR3 consists of 13 residues. Looked up from germline, CDR1 is SGHRS and CDR2 is YFSETQ. V lost 10 bases, J lost 6 bases, and 16 bases lay in between. Another study also made use of these data, one on T cells in Graves' hyperthyroidism and ophthalmopathy. That work contributes: An initial round of RT-PCR targeting the TCR CDR3 relied on the HTBI primer set.

The source of this sequence is a man between 18 and 35 years old with Graves disease. The source material was peripheral blood mononuclear cells (PBMCs), sampled at new diagnosis, from a patient treated with antithyroid drugs. The rearrangement links TRBV5-1 to TRBJ2-2, with D possibly TRBD1 on 6 matching bases. The CDR3 DNA follows: TGCGCCGCCTCGACTGGGGGCGCCGGGGAGCTGTTTTTT. Translating gives CAASTGGAGELFF.